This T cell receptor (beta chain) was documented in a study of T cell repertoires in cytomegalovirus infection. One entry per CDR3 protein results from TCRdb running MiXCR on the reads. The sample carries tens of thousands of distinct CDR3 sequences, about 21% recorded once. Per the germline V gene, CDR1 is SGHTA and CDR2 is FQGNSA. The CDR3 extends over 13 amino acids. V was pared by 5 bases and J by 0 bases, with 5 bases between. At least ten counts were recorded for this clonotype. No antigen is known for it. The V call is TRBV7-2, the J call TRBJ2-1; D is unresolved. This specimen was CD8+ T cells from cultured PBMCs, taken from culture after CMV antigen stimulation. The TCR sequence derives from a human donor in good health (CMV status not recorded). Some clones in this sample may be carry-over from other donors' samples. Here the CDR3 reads CASSHGSYNEQFF. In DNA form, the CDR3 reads TGTGCCAGCAGCCACGGCTCCTACAATGAGCAGTTCTTC.